This T cell receptor (beta chain) is drawn from a study of identical twins. As for this clonotype: Its antigen remains unknown.

Notes on the study in general: Out-of-frame alpha sequences that twins shared showed excess low generation probability.

Germline CDR1 reads MDHEN; CDR2 reads SYDVKM. The ends lost 6 bases at V and 5 bases at J; junction bases unmatched: 3. CDR3 length equals 13 residues. TCRdb called the 5' RACE reads again in MiXCR, with one record for every CDR3 protein. The sample yields over 550,000 distinct CDR3 sequences, roughly 6.6% seen once. These data were also reused for a study on yellow fever vaccine responses in identical twins.

The rearrangement joins TRBV28 to TRBJ2-3; TRBD2 matches at 9 bases. The sample taken for sequencing was PBMCs. This clonotype was obtained from a young woman in good health. The CDR3 protein is CASRVAGEDTQYF. For the CDR3, the DNA is TGTGCCAGCAGAGTAGCGGGAGAAGATACGCAGTATTTT.